This T cell receptor beta chain was found in a study of radiation and T cells in renal cell carcinoma. Concerning this clone itself: Its antigen remains unidentified.

Repertoires were generated with immunoSEQ multiplex PCR, while TCRdb's copy carries only in-frame clones and drops some. The profile covers tens of thousands of clones, with 80% to 90% appearing a single time and roughly 5.4% taken by the ten largest. This CDR3 contains 12 residues. V was shortened by 4 bases and J by 9 bases, with 11 bases between the two germline ends. The germline gives CDR1 KGHSY, CDR2 FQNENV. Study-level findings and limits: Top tumor clonotypes rose in blood 2 weeks post-radiation, then contracted. Pretreatment tumor biopsies were lacking, so baseline clonotypes are unknown.

Time point given: blood 4 weeks post-SBRT, at nephrectomy. Noted treatment: 15 Gy SBRT to primary tumor, nephrectomy 4 weeks later. Nephrectomy followed 15 Gy stereotactic body radiation by 4 weeks. Blood was sampled at baseline, 2 weeks and 4 weeks after SBRT. The chain employs TRBV16 and TRBJ2-3; weak D call: TRBD2 (6 bases). This TCR derives from an older woman with renal cell carcinoma. The sequences come from blood, collected from a patient whose treatment included radiotherapy and nephrectomy. The CDR3 is CASSPWGETQYF. In DNA, the CDR3 is TGTGCCAGCAGCCCGTGGGGGGAAACGCAGTATTTT.